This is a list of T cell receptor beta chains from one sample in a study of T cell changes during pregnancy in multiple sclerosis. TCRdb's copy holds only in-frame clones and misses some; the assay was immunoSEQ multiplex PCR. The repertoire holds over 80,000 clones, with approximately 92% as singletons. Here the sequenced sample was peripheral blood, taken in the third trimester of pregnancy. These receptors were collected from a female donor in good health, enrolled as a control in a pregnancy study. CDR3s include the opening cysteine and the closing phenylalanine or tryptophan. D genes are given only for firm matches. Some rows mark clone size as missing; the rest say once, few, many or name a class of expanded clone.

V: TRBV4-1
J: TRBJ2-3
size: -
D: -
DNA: TGCGCCAGCAGCCAAGAACGGACAGATACGCAGTATTTT
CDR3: CASSQERTDTQYF

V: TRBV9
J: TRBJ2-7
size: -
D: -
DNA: TGTGCCAGCAGCGTAGAAGGGGGCGAGCAGTACTTC
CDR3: CASSVEGGEQYF

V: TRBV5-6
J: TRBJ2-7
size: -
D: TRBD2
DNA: TGTGCCAGCAGCCGGCGGGGACTAGCGGGACACTACGAGCAGTACTTC
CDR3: CASSRRGLAGHYEQYF

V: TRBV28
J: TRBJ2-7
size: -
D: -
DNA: TGTGCCAGCAGTTCCCCTGGGCGGCAGATGTCGGGAGAGCAGTACTTC
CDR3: CASSSPGRQMSGEQYF

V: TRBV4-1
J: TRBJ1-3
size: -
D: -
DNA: TGCGCCAGCAGCCAATACCTCCGGGAGGGAGGAAACACCATATATTTT
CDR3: CASSQYLREGGNTIYF

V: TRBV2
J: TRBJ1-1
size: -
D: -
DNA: TGTGCCAGCAGTGGATCTTCCGACTTTGGTTTGAACACTGAAGCTTTCTTT
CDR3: CASSGSSDFGLNTEAFF

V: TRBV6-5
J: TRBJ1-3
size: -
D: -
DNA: TGTGCCAGCAGCGACGACAGCTCTGGAAACACCATATATTTT
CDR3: CASSDDSSGNTIYF

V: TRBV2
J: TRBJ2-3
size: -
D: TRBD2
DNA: TGTGCCAGCACCCGGACTAGCGGGCCGAAGACAGATACGCAGTATTTT
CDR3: CASTRTSGPKTDTQYF

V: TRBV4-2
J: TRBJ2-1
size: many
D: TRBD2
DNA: TGTGCCAGCAGCCAAGCGGGGACTAGCGGGGGCAATGAGCAGTTCTTC
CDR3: CASSQAGTSGGNEQFF

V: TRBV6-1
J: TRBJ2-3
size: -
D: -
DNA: TGTGCCAGCAGTGAGTCCAGGGGTGGAGATACGCAGTATTTT
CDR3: CASSESRGGDTQYF

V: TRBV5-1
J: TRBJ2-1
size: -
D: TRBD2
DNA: TGCGCCAGCAGCTTGGCCCCATTGACTAGCGGGCCGTACAATGAGCAGTTCTTC
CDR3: CASSLAPLTSGPYNEQFF

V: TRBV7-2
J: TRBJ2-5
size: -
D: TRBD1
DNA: TGTGCCAGCAGCCGGGACAGGGAAGGGACCCAGTACTTC
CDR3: CASSRDREGTQYF

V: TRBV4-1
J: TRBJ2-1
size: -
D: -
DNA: TGCGCCAGCAGCCAAGTCGCACAAGACGGGAATGAGCAGTTCTTC
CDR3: CASSQVAQDGNEQFF

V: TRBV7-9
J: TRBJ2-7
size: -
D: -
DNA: TGTGCCAGCAGCTTAGCAAGGGGGGGTCGGACAGCCGAGACCTACGAGCAGTACTTC
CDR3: CASSLARGGRTAETYEQYF

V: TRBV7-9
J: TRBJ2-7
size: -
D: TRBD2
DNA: TGTGCCAGCAGCTTTGCTAGCGGACCCTACGAGCAGTACTTC
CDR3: CASSFASGPYEQYF

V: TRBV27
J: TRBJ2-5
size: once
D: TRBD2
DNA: TGTGCCAGCAGTCCTAGACTAGCGGAAGTAGTCAGTCGAGAGACCCAGTACTTC
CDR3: CASSPRLAEVVSRETQYF

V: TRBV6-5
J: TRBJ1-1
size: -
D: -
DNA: TGTGCCAGCAGGGGCCGGGACACCAACACTGAAGCTTTCTTT
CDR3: CASRGRDTNTEAFF

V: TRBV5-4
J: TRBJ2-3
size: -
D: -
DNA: TGTGCCAGCAGCTTGGCGGGTGGCACATCAGATACGCAGTATTTT
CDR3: CASSLAGGTSDTQYF

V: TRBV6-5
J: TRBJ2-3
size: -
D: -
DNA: TGTGCCAGCAGTTACGCGTCATGGTCAGATACGCAGTATTTT
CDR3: CASSYASWSDTQYF

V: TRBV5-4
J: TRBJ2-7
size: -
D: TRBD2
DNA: TGTGCCAGCAGCCCCGGGACTACCTCCTACGAGCAGTACTTC
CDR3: CASSPGTTSYEQYF

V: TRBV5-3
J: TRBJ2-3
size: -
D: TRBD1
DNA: TGTGCCAGAAGATCTACAGGGGAGAGGGACACAGATACGCAGTATTTT
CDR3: CARRSTGERDTDTQYF

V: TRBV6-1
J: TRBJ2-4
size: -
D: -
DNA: TGTGCCAGCAGTGACGGTTTAGCCAAAAACATTCAGTACTTC
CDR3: CASSDGLAKNIQYF

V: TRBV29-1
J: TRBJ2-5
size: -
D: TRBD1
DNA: TGCAGCGTTGTGGGACAGAATCAAGAGACCCAGTACTTC
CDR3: CSVVGQNQETQYF

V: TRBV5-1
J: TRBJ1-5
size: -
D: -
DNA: TGCGCCAGCAGCTCGGGAGAGTTATGGCCTCAGCCCCAGCATTTT
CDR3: CASSSGELWPQPQHF

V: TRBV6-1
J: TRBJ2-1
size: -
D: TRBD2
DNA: TGTGCCAGCAGCGCACTAGCGGGAAAGGTCAATGAGCAGTTCTTC
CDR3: CASSALAGKVNEQFF

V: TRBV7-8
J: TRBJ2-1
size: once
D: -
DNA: TGTGCCAGCAGCTTAGGGGGGGGCCCAACCTACAATGAGCAGTTCTTC
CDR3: CASSLGGGPTYNEQFF

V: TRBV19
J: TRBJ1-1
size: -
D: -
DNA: TGTGCCAGTACCCCGGGGGGGGGACATGAAGCTTTCTTT
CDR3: CASTPGGGHEAFF

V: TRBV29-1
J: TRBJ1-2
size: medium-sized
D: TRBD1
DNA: TGCAGCGTGCCGACAGGGGGCGATGGCTACACCTTC
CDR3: CSVPTGGDGYTF

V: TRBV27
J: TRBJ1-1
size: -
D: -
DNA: TGTGCCAGCAGTCCTAACAGGGCCTTCCCTGAAGCTTTCTTT
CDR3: CASSPNRAFPEAFF

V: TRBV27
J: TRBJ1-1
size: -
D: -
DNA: TGTGCCAGCAGTTCCAGGGCAATGAACACTGAAGCTTTCTTT
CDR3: CASSSRAMNTEAFF

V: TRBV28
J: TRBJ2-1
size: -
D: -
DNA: TGTGCCAGCAGTTCACTTTCGCGGGGACGGGGTGAGCAGTTCTTC
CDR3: CASSSLSRGRGEQFF

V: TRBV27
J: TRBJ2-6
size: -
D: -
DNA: TGTGCCAGCAGTTTGTACTCTGGGGCCAACGTCCTGACTTTC
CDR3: CASSLYSGANVLTF

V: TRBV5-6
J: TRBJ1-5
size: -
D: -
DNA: TGTGCCAGCAGCTTGGCAGGACAAAGGCCCCAGCATTTT
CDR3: CASSLAGQRPQHF

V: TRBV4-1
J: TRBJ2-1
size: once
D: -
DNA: TGCGCCAGCAGCCAAGACCCCGGGGAGCAGTTCTTC
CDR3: CASSQDPGEQFF

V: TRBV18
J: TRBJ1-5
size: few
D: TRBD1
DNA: TGTGCCAGCTCACCTGGACAGGGTGATCAGCCCCAGCATTTT
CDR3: CASSPGQGDQPQHF

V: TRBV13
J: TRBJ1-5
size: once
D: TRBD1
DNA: TGTGCCAGCAGCTTCTGGGGACAGGGTGGGGATCAGCCCCAGCATTTT
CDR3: CASSFWGQGGDQPQHF

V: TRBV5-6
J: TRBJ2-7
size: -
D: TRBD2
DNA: TGTGCCAGCAGCTTTTCTAGCGGGTGGTACGAGCAGTACTTC
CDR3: CASSFSSGWYEQYF

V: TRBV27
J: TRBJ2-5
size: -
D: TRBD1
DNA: TGTGCCAGCAGAACCGGGACAGGGGGCACAGAGACCCAGTACTTC
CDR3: CASRTGTGGTETQYF

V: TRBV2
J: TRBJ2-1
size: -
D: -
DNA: TGTGCCAGCCGGGAGTCGCCCTACAATGAGCAGTTCTTC
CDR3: CASRESPYNEQFF

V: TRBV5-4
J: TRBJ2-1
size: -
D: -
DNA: TGTGCCAGCAGCTTGATCAGGGATGAGCAGTTCTTC
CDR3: CASSLIRDEQFF

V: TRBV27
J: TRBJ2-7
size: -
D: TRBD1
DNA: TGTGCCAGCAGTCCCTCCCCCGGGACAGGGGTATCCTACGAGCAGTACTTC
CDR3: CASSPSPGTGVSYEQYF

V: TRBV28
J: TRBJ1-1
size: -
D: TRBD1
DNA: TGTGCCAGCAGTTCTCAGGACAGGCGGAACACTGAAGCTTTCTTT
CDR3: CASSSQDRRNTEAFF

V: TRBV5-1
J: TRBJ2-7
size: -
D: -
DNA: TGCGCCAGCAGCGTGGGGCAGGCCTACGAGCAGTACTTC
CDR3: CASSVGQAYEQYF

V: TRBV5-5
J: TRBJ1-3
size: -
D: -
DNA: TGTGCCAGCAGCACCGGGACGAGGAGGGACACCATATATTTT
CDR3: CASSTGTRRDTIYF

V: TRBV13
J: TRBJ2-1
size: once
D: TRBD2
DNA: TGTGCCAGCAGCTTAGGATCACTAGCGGGAGGGGTCCCGAATGAGCAGTTCTTC
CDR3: CASSLGSLAGGVPNEQFF

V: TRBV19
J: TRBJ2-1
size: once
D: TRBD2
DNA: TGTGCCAGTAGGGGCTTTAGCGGGAGTAGTCGTAATGAGCAGTTCTTC
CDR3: CASRGFSGSSRNEQFF

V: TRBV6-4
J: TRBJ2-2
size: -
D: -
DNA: TGTGCCAGTAGAATAGGGGCCGCCACCGGGGAGCTGTTTTTT
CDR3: CASRIGAATGELFF

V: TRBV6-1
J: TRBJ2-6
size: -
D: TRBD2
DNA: TGTGCCAGCAGTGGGGGAGGGCCGAACTCTGGGGCCAACGTCCTGACTTTC
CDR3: CASSGGGPNSGANVLTF

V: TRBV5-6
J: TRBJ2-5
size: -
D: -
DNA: TGTGCCAGCAGCTTGCCCCCTGAGACCCAGTACTTC
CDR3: CASSLPPETQYF